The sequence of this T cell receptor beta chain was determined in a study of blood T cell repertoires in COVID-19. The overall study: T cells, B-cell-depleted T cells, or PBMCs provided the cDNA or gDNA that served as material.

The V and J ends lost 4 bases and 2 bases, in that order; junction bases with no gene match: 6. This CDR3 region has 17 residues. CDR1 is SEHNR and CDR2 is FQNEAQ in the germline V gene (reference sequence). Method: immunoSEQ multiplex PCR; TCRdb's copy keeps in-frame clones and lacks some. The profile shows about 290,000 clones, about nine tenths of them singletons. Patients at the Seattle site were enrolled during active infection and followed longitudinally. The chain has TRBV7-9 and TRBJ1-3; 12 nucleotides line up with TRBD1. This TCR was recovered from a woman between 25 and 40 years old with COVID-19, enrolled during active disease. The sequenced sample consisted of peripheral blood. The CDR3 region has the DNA TGTGCCAGCAGCTCGGGACAGGGGGCTCAGGCTGGAAACACCATATATTTT. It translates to CASSSGQGAQAGNTIYF.